Sequencing of this TCR beta chain was carried out in a study of T cells in Graves' hyperthyroidism and ophthalmopathy. The sample holds one count of this clonotype. The CDR3 extends over 14 amino acids. V was clipped by 7 bases and J by 6 bases; unmatched bases: 7. Germline-derived CDR1 and CDR2 are MNHNS and SASEGT. Regions amplified from RNA transcripts were the TCR beta CDR3 regions. HTBI primers drove first-round RT-PCR of the TCR CDR3. TCRdb re-analysed the multiplex PCR reads in MiXCR, keeping a single row per CDR3 protein. The sample lists about 540,000 distinct CDR3 sequences, about half occurring once.

The J gene is TRBJ2-2, the V gene TRBV6-1; the match to TRBD2 covers 8 bases. The TCR comes from a woman under 30 with Graves' hyperthyroidism. Sequencing used peripheral blood or thyroid tissue (not recorded which). The CDR3 reads CASIDSGESGELFF. The DNA for the CDR3 is TGTGCCAGCATCGATAGCGGGGAGTCCGGGGAGCTGTTTTTT.